The 24 T cell receptor beta chains presented below share a single source sample, sequenced in a study of CD8 T cells in Susac syndrome. When the RNA was reverse transcribed, random hexamers were used with an input of roughly 0.5 to 1 ug. TCRdb redid the calling of the immunoSEQ multiplex PCR reads with MiXCR, one entry per CDR3 protein. Of approximately 110,000 distinct CDR3 sequences listed, about 93% are singletons. The sample was CD4+ T cells from PBMCs. Every receptor here comes from a human donor in good health.

The chain has TRBV6-1 and TRBJ2-1, with 12 bases matching TRBD2. The germline V gene has CDR1 MNHNS and CDR2 SASEGT. The CDR3 extends over 16 amino acids. Unmatched junction bases numbered 6, after V lost 6 bases and J lost 3 bases. The CDR3 protein is CASSRTSGVIYNEQFF. The CDR3 nucleotides read TGTGCCAGCAGCCGGACTAGCGGGGTGATCTACAATGAGCAGTTCTTC.

The sample holds one count of this clonotype. The chain employs TRBV3-1 and TRBJ2-7, with no clear D. The CDR3 is 16 amino acids. Germline V gene data show CDR1 as LGHDT and CDR2 as YNNKEL (reference sequence). The V and J ends lost 4 bases and 1 base respectively, with 17 bases between them. In DNA, the CDR3 is TGTGCCAGCAGCCCCGAGGACGGGCTTGGATCCTACGAGCAGTACTTC. Its translation is CASSPEDGLGSYEQYF.

The J gene is TRBJ1-4, the V gene TRBV18, with 10 bases aligning to TRBD1. This CDR3 has 15 residues. J was trimmed by 6 bases and V by 4 bases; bases with no gene match: 5. Germline assignment: CDR1 KGHSH and CDR2 LQKENI. The CDR3 sequence is CASSLGQGRDEKLFF. Written as DNA, the CDR3 is TGTGCCAGCTCACTGGGACAGGGGAGAGATGAAAAACTGTTTTTT.

Here the CDR3 reads CASSEWGYTGELFF. CDR3 nucleotide sequence: TGTGCCAGCAGTGAGTGGGGGTACACCGGGGAGCTGTTTTTT. The chain recombines TRBV25-1 with TRBJ2-2; D may be TRBD1 or TRBD2 (5 bases each). CDR1 and CDR2 from the germline V gene are MGHDK and SYGVNS. CDR3 length: 14 amino acids. V was cut by 3 bases and J by 3 bases, with 8 bases left in between.

The J gene is TRBJ2-1, the V gene TRBV20-1, with 9 bases matching TRBD1. The CDR3 contains 16 residues. V was clipped by 3 bases and J by 2 bases; unmatched bases: 8. The germline V gene encodes CDR1 DFQATT and CDR2 SNEGSKA (reference sequence). CDR3: CSARSPQGAAYNEQFF. CDR3 nucleotides: TGCAGTGCTAGGAGCCCACAGGGGGCGGCCTACAATGAGCAGTTCTTC.

The V call is TRBV4-3, the J call TRBJ2-2; TRBD2 matches 10 bases. The CDR3 is made up of 17 amino acids. Per the germline V gene, CDR1 is LGHNA and CDR2 is YSLEER. Trimming removed 0 bases from V and 7 bases from J; junction bases left unmatched: 8. The CDR3 DNA sequence: TGCGCCAGCAGCCAAGATCGGCTAGCGGGAGTCGTCGGGGAGCTGTTTTTT. Protein sequence: CASSQDRLAGVVGELFF.

The gene calls are TRBV5-1 and TRBJ1-1; 7 bases agree with TRBD1. CDR3 length: 14 amino acids. Germline trimming cut 0 bases from V and 6 bases from J; bases unmatched to any gene: 5. Per the germline V gene, CDR1 is SGHRS and CDR2 is YFSETQ. CDR3 DNA: TGCGCCAGCAGCTTGGACGAGACAGGGTCTGAAGCTTTCTTT. This encodes CASSLDETGSEAFF.

The rearrangement joins TRBV18 to TRBJ1-5, with D maybe TRBD1 (6 bases). The CDR3 extends over 15 amino acids. V dropped 3 bases and J dropped 1 base, with 10 bases sitting between them. CDR1 is KGHSH, CDR2 LQKENI, per germline. Written as DNA, the CDR3 is TGTGCCAGCTCACCGGGACAAACCAGCAATCAGCCCCAGCATTTT. This sequence encodes CASSPGQTSNQPQHF.

This clonotype was detected only once. The DNA for the CDR3 is TGCAGCGCGGCATCTAGGGCCCTGAACACCGGGGAGCTGTTTTTT. Encoded protein: CSAASRALNTGELFF. The rearrangement links TRBV29-1 to TRBJ2-2, with unresolved D. Trimming removed 7 bases from V and 1 base from J, with 16 bases in between. CDR3 length: 15 amino acids. Germline CDR1 is SQVTM and CDR2 is ANQGSEA.

DNA for the CDR3: TGCGCCAGCAGCCAACCCTTGACTAGCGGGAGGGCGAAGGACACCGGGGAGCTGTTTTTT. Protein sequence: CASSQPLTSGRAKDTGELFF. This chain links TRBV4-1 with TRBJ2-2, with TRBD2 matching 14 bases. The V gene's germline CDR1 is MGHRA and CDR2 YSYEKL. This CDR3 contains 20 residues. J was trimmed by 3 bases and V by 2 bases; bases with no gene match: 11.

V and J are TRBV5-1 and TRBJ2-1; D uncertain. Trimming shortened V by 4 bases and J by 1 base, and 15 bases separated the two germline ends. The germline gives CDR1 SGHRS, CDR2 YFSETQ. The CDR3 spans 16 residues. CDR3 in amino acids: CASSPTEIGSYNEQFF. In DNA form, the CDR3 reads TGCGCCAGCAGCCCGACCGAGATTGGATCCTACAATGAGCAGTTCTTC.

The gene calls are TRBV29-1 and TRBJ2-2; TRBD2 aligns across 7 bases. Germline V gene data show CDR1 as SQVTM and CDR2 as ANQGSEA. The CDR3 totals 14 residues. V lost 5 bases, J lost 4 bases, and 7 bases stayed unmatched. The CDR3 loop reads CSVRLADLTGELFF. The CDR3 nucleotides are TGCAGCGTTAGGCTAGCGGACCTCACCGGGGAGCTGTTTTTT.

This chain connects TRBV6-2 or TRBV6-3 to TRBJ2-7, with 9 bases fitting TRBD1. V dropped 2 bases and J dropped 1; count of bases not matched to a gene: 6. CDR3 length equals 16 residues. Germline V gene data show CDR1 as MNHEY and CDR2 as SVGEGT. The CDR3 coding sequence is TGTGCCAGCAGTTACGGGGGGACAGGGAGGTCCTACGAGCAGTACTTC. It encodes CASSYGGTGRSYEQYF.

The chain has TRBV20-1 and TRBJ2-1; D is unclear. V lost 5 bases and J lost 2, with 13 bases in between. The CDR3 is 14 residues long. CDR1 is DFQATT and CDR2 is SNEGSKA in the germline V gene (reference sequence). The CDR3 DNA sequence: TGCAGTGCTTCTCCGATTCCCACCTACAATGAGCAGTTCTTC. Encoded protein: CSASPIPTYNEQFF.

The rearrangement uses TRBV29-1 and TRBJ2-5, with a weak D call TRBD1 (6 bases). Trimming took 4 bases from V and 1 from J, leaving 10 bases between them. Germline V gene lookup returns CDR1 SQVTM and CDR2 ANQGSEA. The CDR3 sequence is 13 residues long. The CDR3 region has the DNA TGCAGCGTTGTAACAGGGCGCCAAGAGACCCAGTACTTC. Translation gives CSVVTGRQETQYF.

The chain recombines TRBV7-2 with TRBJ1-1; D possibly corresponds to TRBD1 (6 bases). V was pared by 0 bases and J by 1 base, with 18 bases between. The CDR3 has 18 residues. Germline V CDR1 and CDR2: SGHTA, FQGNSA. The CDR3 DNA sequence: TGTGCCAGCAGCTTAGCCGTCCTACAGGGAATGAGGAACACTGAAGCTTTCTTT. This sequence encodes CASSLAVLQGMRNTEAFF.

The rearrangement links TRBV30 to TRBJ2-7; D is perhaps TRBD1 or TRBD2 (5 bases each). V shed 5 bases and J shed 2 bases, with 10 bases lying between them. CDR1 is GTSNPN and CDR2 is SVGIG in the germline V gene (reference sequence). The length of the CDR3 is 12 residues. CDR3 DNA sequence: TGTGCCTGGGGGGGAAACACCTACGAGCAGTACTTC. As protein: CAWGGNTYEQYF.

This chain uses TRBV6-6 with TRBJ1-1; D not certain. V lost 6 bases, J lost 2 bases, and 13 bases lay in between. Germline lookup yields CDR1 MNHNY and CDR2 SVGAGI (reference sequence). The CDR3 extends over 14 amino acids. CDR3 nucleotide sequence: TGTGCCAGCAGCCCATTCAACAGAAACACTGAAGCTTTCTTT. It specifies CASSPFNRNTEAFF.

V usage is TRBV7-9 and J usage is TRBJ1-1, with 8 positions matching TRBD1. The V gene's germline CDR1 is SEHNR and CDR2 FQNEAQ (reference sequence). There are 17 residues in the CDR3. With 1 base clipped from V and 5 bases from J, the junction kept 12 bases outside the gene matches. As DNA, the CDR3 is TGTGCCAGCAGCTTAGGGGCAGGGGGCCGGCGGCGGACTGAAGCTTTCTTT. Translating it yields CASSLGAGGRRRTEAFF.

V is TRBV3-1 and J is TRBJ1-1; no clear D gene. Germline V gives CDR1 LGHDT, CDR2 YNNKEL (reference sequence). The CDR3 sequence is 14 residues long. V shed 2 bases and J shed 1 base, with 8 bases lying between them. CDR3 sequence (DNA): TGTGCCAGCAGCCAAAATGGAGGGAACACTGAAGCTTTCTTT. Translating gives CASSQNGGNTEAFF.

The chain combines TRBV2 with TRBJ2-7; 8 bases line up with TRBD1. V shed 6 bases and J 3 bases; nucleotides not matched to a gene: 7. Germline assignment: CDR1 SNHLY and CDR2 FYNNEI. The CDR3 contains 14 residues. CDR3 nucleotide sequence: TGTGCCAGCAGCTTCGGGACAGGTTTCTACGAGCAGTACTTC. Translated, it gives CASSFGTGFYEQYF.

The chain has TRBV5-4 and TRBJ1-2; no definite D call. V shed 6 bases and J shed 4 bases, with 10 bases lying between them. Germline assignment: CDR1 SGHNT and CDR2 YYREEE (reference sequence). The CDR3 has 12 residues. CDR3 in amino acids: CASKPRGYGYTF. CDR3 nucleotide sequence: TGTGCCAGCAAGCCTCGGGGCTATGGCTACACCTTC.

The V call is TRBV18, the J call TRBJ1-2, with a weak D call TRBD1 (6 bases). From germline, CDR1 is KGHSH and CDR2 LQKENI. The length of the CDR3 is 15 residues. The V end lost 2 bases, the J end lost 8 bases, and 18 bases lay between the germline ends. This CDR3 reads CASSPRVDSKGGYTF. The CDR3 region has the DNA TGTGCCAGCTCACCAAGGGTGGACAGCAAAGGGGGCTACACCTTC.

This clonotype has more than one count but fewer than ten. The CDR3, as DNA: TGTGCCAGCAGCGCGGGACGGATGAACACTGAAGCTTTCTTT. It translates to CASSAGRMNTEAFF. V and J are TRBV7-9 and TRBJ1-1; D may be TRBD1 (5 bases). The CDR3 covers 14 residues. Looked up from germline, CDR1 is SEHNR and CDR2 is FQNEAQ (reference sequence). The V end was cut by 5 bases, the J end by 0 bases, with 10 bases between.